The 26 T cell receptor beta chains below were found in one sample sequenced in a study of CD8+CD57+ T cells in acquired aplastic anemia. Both TCR beta VDJ combination and CDR3 sequence profiling were carried out. Genomic DNA was the template for this profiling. From the reads, TCRdb called clonotypes with MiXCR, one entry per CDR3 protein. The sample lists 200,000 to 250,000 distinct CDR3 sequences; roughly 35% were seen once. Source material: sorted CD4+, CD8+, or CD8+CD57+ T cells (not recorded which) from PBMCs. All receptors derive from a human donor in good health, serving as a control.

This sequence joins TRBV10-2 and TRBJ1-2; D remains ambiguous. The germline V gene has CDR1 WSHSY and CDR2 SAAADI. V lost 6 bases, J lost 4 bases, and 15 bases lay in between. The CDR3 length is 14 residues. The CDR3 spells CASSENWKGYGYTF. CDR3 bases: TGCGCCAGCAGCGAGAACTGGAAGGGCTATGGCTACACCTTC.

This clonotype was seen ten or more times. This sequence joins TRBV5-1 and TRBJ2-1, with TRBD2 matching over 10 bases. CDR3 length equals 15 residues. V was pared by 2 bases and J by 5 bases, with 4 bases of the junction left unmatched. The germline V gene has CDR1 SGHRS and CDR2 YFSETQ. The CDR3 is CASSFTSGVDNEQFF. CDR3 bases: TGCGCCAGCAGCTTCACTAGCGGGGTCGACAATGAGCAGTTCTTC.

This clonotype was counted many times. The chain combines TRBV9 with TRBJ1-1; D possibly corresponds to TRBD1 (5 bases). V dropped 3 bases and J dropped 1 base, with 13 bases sitting between them. This CDR3 spans 15 amino acids. Germline lookup yields CDR1 SGDLS and CDR2 YYNGEE. Here the CDR3 reads CASSERQLANTEAFF. Written as DNA, the CDR3 is TGTGCCAGCAGCGAGCGACAGCTTGCGAACACTGAAGCTTTCTTT.

This clonotype was detected only a few times. The chain combines TRBV5-1 with TRBJ2-2; the match to TRBD2 covers 11 bases. Unmatched junction bases numbered 12, after V lost 0 bases and J lost 5 bases. Per germline, CDR1 SGHRS and CDR2 YFSETQ. The CDR3 totals 19 residues. The CDR3 DNA is TGCGCCAGCAGCTTGGACCCCTTTGTAGCGGGAGGGCCGACCGGGGAGCTGTTTTTT. Its protein product is CASSLDPFVAGGPTGELFF.

Concerning this clonotype: Germline is not matched at one junction end, which may reflect a read error. The chain recombines TRBV10-3 with TRBJ1-4; no clear D gene. Germline V gene lookup returns CDR1 ENHRY and CDR2 SYGVKD. There are 14 residues in the CDR3. CDR3 sequence reads: CASSSLEGSEKLFF. DNA of the CDR3: TGTGCCAGCAGTTCACTCGAGGGTTCTGAAAAACTGTTTTTT.

The sample holds many counts of this clonotype. V usage is TRBV9 and J usage is TRBJ2-1, with 9 bases matching TRBD2. V dropped 0 bases and J dropped 8; count of bases not matched to a gene: 9. The germline V gene encodes CDR1 SGDLS and CDR2 YYNGEE. The CDR3 contains 16 residues. This CDR3 reads CASSVGLAVGQDEQFF. The DNA for the CDR3 is TGTGCCAGCAGCGTAGGACTAGCGGTAGGACAGGATGAGCAGTTCTTC.

The J gene is TRBJ2-1, the V gene TRBV30; D gene ambiguous. V was shortened by 0 bases and J by 10 bases, with 13 bases between the two germline ends. From germline, CDR1 is GTSNPN and CDR2 SVGIG (reference sequence). This CDR3 contains 13 residues. CDR3 sequence (DNA): TGTGCCTGGAGTGTCCACTTAAACGGGGAGCAGTTCTTC. It specifies CAWSVHLNGEQFF.

A word on this clonotype: This may come from a read error, since a much larger clone is one base off. The CDR3 sequence: CAGKPLPDNGIRTDTQYF. CDR3 DNA sequence: TGTGCCGGTAAACCTCTCCCGGACAACGGTATCCGCACAGATACGCAGTATTTT. This chain uses TRBV19 with TRBJ2-3; tentatively, D is TRBD1 (5 bases). The CDR3 is made up of 18 amino acids. Trimming cost V 11 bases and J 1 base, with 28 bases left between them. Germline CDR1 LNHDA, CDR2 SQIVND (reference sequence).

The chain couples TRBV24-1 to TRBJ1-5, with 8 positions matching TRBD1. Germline CDR1 reads KGHDR; CDR2 reads SFDVKD. Trimming took 3 bases from V and 6 from J; bases not matched to a gene: 3. This CDR3 is 14 amino acids long. The CDR3 DNA is TGTGCCACCAGTGATGACAGGGGTGGTCAGCCCCAGCATTTT. It translates to CATSDDRGGQPQHF.

The V gene is TRBV14, the J gene TRBJ2-7; D is undetermined. Germline-derived CDR1 and CDR2 are SGHDN and FVKESK. This CDR3 spans 10 amino acids. The V end was cut by 3 bases, the J end by 9 bases, with 6 bases between. The CDR3 DNA is TGTGCCAGCAGCCACTGGTGGCAGTACTTC. It translates to CASSHWWQYF.

This clonotype was recorded at least ten times. The chain joins TRBV2 to TRBJ2-7, with TRBD1 as a possible D gene (5 bases). The CDR3 runs 13 residues. V was clipped by 8 bases and J by 0 bases, with 11 bases between them. Germline lookup yields CDR1 SNHLY and CDR2 FYNNEI. The chain's CDR3 is CASQGADSYEQYF. The CDR3 bases are TGTGCCAGCCAAGGGGCGGACTCCTACGAGCAGTACTTC.

In its sample, this clonotype was seen many times. The V gene is TRBV12-3 or TRBV12-4, the J gene TRBJ1-5; tentative D call: TRBD1 (5 bases). This CDR3 has 16 residues. Deletions cut 1 base from V and 7 bases from J, with 17 bases between. CDR3 sequence: CASSLGVRVTGQPQHF. The CDR3, as DNA: TGTGCCAGCAGTTTAGGTGTCAGGGTAACGGGGCAGCCCCAGCATTTT.

This sequence joins TRBV7-9 and TRBJ2-7; D is perhaps TRBD1 (6 bases). The V and J ends lost 4 bases and 1 base respectively, with 11 bases between them. Looked up from germline, CDR1 is SEHNR and CDR2 is FQNEAQ (reference sequence). This CDR3 is 14 amino acids long. The CDR3 spells CASSSGRGSYEQYF. In DNA form, the CDR3 reads TGTGCCAGCAGCTCAGGCAGGGGATCCTACGAGCAGTACTTC.

This clonotype was seen many times. V is TRBV6-1 and J is TRBJ1-5; D is ambiguous. CDR1 MNHNS and CDR2 SASEGT come from the germline V gene. The CDR3 runs 13 residues. Deletions cut 7 bases from V and 5 bases from J, with 12 bases between. CDR3 sequence (DNA): TGTGCCAGCACTCAGAGCTCCGATCAGCCCCAGCATTTT. It specifies CASTQSSDQPQHF.

About this clonotype: At one of its ends the junction is not consistent with the germline gene, which may arise from a read error. In DNA form, the CDR3 reads TGTGCCAGCAGCTCTAGACCCGGTACAGGGGGGGCTTATGACTACACCTTC. Protein sequence: CASSSRPGTGGAYDYTF. The gene calls are TRBV11-2 and TRBJ1-2; 8 bases are a match to TRBD1. The CDR3 consists of 17 residues. CDR1 is SGHAT and CDR2 is FQNNGV in the germline V gene.

The chain employs TRBV15 and TRBJ1-2, with no clear D. The CDR3 runs to 17 residues. The germline V gene encodes CDR1 LNHNV and CDR2 YYDKDF (reference sequence). The V end was cut by 0 bases, the J end by 0 bases, with 14 bases between. This CDR3 reads CATSRDQSRKANYGYTF. The CDR3 coding sequence is TGTGCCACCAGCAGAGATCAAAGCAGAAAGGCTAACTATGGCTACACCTTC.

As regards this clonotype: This may stem from a read error, because a much larger clone lies one nucleotide away. V and J are TRBV11-2 and TRBJ2-7; no clear D. V lost 0 bases and J 7 bases, leaving 13 bases between the germline ends. Germline values: CDR1 SGHAT, CDR2 FQNNGV. The CDR3 has 14 amino acids. The CDR3 protein is CASSLDYATNEQYF. In DNA form, the CDR3 reads TGTGCCAGCAGCTTAGATTACGCTACCAATGAGCAGTACTTC.

This clonotype was counted only a few times. This sequence joins TRBV7-9 and TRBJ2-4; no definite D call. This CDR3 has 13 residues. V lost 3 bases and J lost 6, with 9 bases in between. The germline CDR1 and CDR2 sequences are SEHNR and FQNEAQ (reference sequence). CDR3 loop: CASSLAVGNIQYF. In DNA, the CDR3 is TGTGCCAGCAGCTTGGCGGTCGGAAACATTCAGTACTTC.

Ten or more counts support this clonotype. V usage is TRBV19 and J usage is TRBJ1-1; perhaps TRBD1 as D (6 bases). The germline CDR1 and CDR2 sequences are LNHDA and SQIVND (reference sequence). This CDR3 has 14 residues. Trimming cost V 5 bases and J 5 bases, with 15 bases left between them. The CDR3 loop is CASSSGQFATEAFF. DNA of the CDR3: TGTGCCAGTAGTTCCGGACAGTTCGCGACTGAAGCTTTCTTT.

Concerning this clonotype itself: A much larger clone sits a single nucleotide away, making a read error possible. The gene calls are TRBV7-9 and TRBJ1-1; D uncertain. Germline CDR1 reads SEHNR; CDR2 reads FQNEAQ (reference sequence). V lost 1 base and J 4 bases, leaving 10 bases between the germline ends. The CDR3 is made up of 14 amino acids. The CDR3 DNA follows: TGTGCCAGCAGCTTAGATTTCTCCTGCACTGAAGCTTTCTTT. Translating gives CASSLDFSCTEAFF. The variable domain in full, with the rest retrieved from reference TRBV7-9 and TRBJ1-1, is DTGVSQNPRHKITKRGQNVTFRCDPISEHNRLYWYRQTLGQGPEFLTYFQNEAQLEKSRLLSDRFSAERPKGSFSTLEIQRTEQGDSAMYLCASSLDFSCTEAFFGQGTRLTVV.

V and J are TRBV12-5 and TRBJ2-1; TRBD2 matches at 12 bases. This CDR3 spans 17 amino acids. The V and J ends lost 0 bases and 9 bases, in that order; junction bases with no gene match: 9. CDR1 LGHNT and CDR2 FRNRAP come from the germline V gene. The CDR3: CASGLVVASGREAEQFF. Here the CDR3 DNA reads TGTGCTAGTGGTTTGGTAGTCGCTAGCGGGAGGGAGGCTGAGCAGTTCTTC.

This chain links TRBV10-3 with TRBJ2-3; the match to TRBD2 covers 11 bases. Germline CDR1 and CDR2: ENHRY and SYGVKD. This CDR3 is 16 amino acids long. Germline trimming cut 3 bases from V and 5 bases from J; bases unmatched to any gene: 7. CDR3 region: CAISDRAGTSGDTQYF. The CDR3 bases are TGTGCCATCAGTGACCGCGCCGGGACTAGCGGAGATACGCAGTATTTT.

This sequence joins TRBV28 and TRBJ2-7, with a possible D match to TRBD2 (5 bases). V was clipped by 6 bases and J by 5 bases, with 20 bases between them. The length of the CDR3 is 15 residues. From germline, CDR1 is MDHEN and CDR2 SYDVKM. The CDR3 DNA reads TGTGCCAGCAGCCCCCCGGAACGGCGGGTGGACGAGCAGTACTTC. Translating it yields CASSPPERRVDEQYF.

V gene TRBV15 combines with J gene TRBJ2-1; 7 bases are shared with TRBD1. CDR1 is LNHNV, CDR2 YYDKDF, per germline (reference sequence). This CDR3 region has 17 residues. Trimming took 3 bases from V and 0 from J; bases not matched to a gene: 8. CDR3 region: CATSSPGGALSYNEQFF. DNA of the CDR3: TGTGCCACCAGCAGCCCAGGGGGTGCACTCTCCTACAATGAGCAGTTCTTC.

Note on this clonotype: A read error is possible here, since a much larger clone lies one base away. This chain uses TRBV20-1 with TRBJ2-2, with TRBD1 identical over 7 bases. The CDR3 is made up of 14 amino acids. The V gene's germline CDR1 is DFQATT and CDR2 SNEGSKA (reference sequence). The CDR3 DNA reads as TGCAGTTCTAGAGACAGGGCAAACACCGGGGAGCTGTTTTTT. It is translated as CSSRDRANTGELFF.

The J gene is TRBJ1-5, the V gene TRBV15; the D is unclear. Per the germline V gene, CDR1 is LNHNV and CDR2 is YYDKDF (reference sequence). Deletions cut 8 bases from V and 3 bases from J, with 11 bases between. This CDR3 spans 13 amino acids. The DNA of the CDR3 is TGTGCCACCCGCTGGGCAGACAATCAGCCCCAGCATTTT. This gives the protein CATRWADNQPQHF.